Below, 20 T cell receptor beta chains from the same sample are listed, as sequenced in a study of control samples from healthy donors and cancer patients. Only in-frame clones appear in the TCRdb table, and some are missing; sequencing was by immunoSEQ multiplex PCR. Counted here are fewer than 25,000 clones, roughly 80% occurring once; the ten biggest clones make up more than 25%. Sample: PBMCs. These receptors all come from an older man with head and neck cancer.

The chain links TRBV11-2 to TRBJ2-7; 10 bases are shared with TRBD2. This CDR3 spans 16 amino acids. The germline V gene encodes CDR1 SGHAT and CDR2 FQNNGV. After removal of 3 bases from V and 0 bases from J, the junction contained 5 bases not matched to a gene. The CDR3: CASSLTSGSTSYEQYF. The CDR3 DNA reads as TGTGCCAGCAGCTTGACTAGCGGGTCTACCTCCTACGAGCAGTACTTC. Full variable domain (outside the CDR3, taken from reference TRBV11-2 and TRBJ2-7): EAGVAQSPRYKIIEKRQSVAFWCNPISGHATLYWYQQILGQGPKLLIQFQNNGVVDDSQLPKDRFSAERLKGVDSTLKIQPAKLEDSAVYLCASSLTSGSTSYEQYFGPGTRLTVT.

This chain connects TRBV6-1 to TRBJ2-5; 16 positions match TRBD2. Germline values: CDR1 MNHNS, CDR2 SASEGT. The V gene end was trimmed by 3 bases and the J gene end by 4 bases; junction bases not matched to a gene: 5. The CDR3 runs to 17 residues. Here the CDR3 reads CASSDGTSGRGVETQYF. CDR3 DNA sequence: TGTGCCAGCAGTGACGGGACTAGCGGGAGGGGGGTAGAGACCCAGTACTTC.

The V call is TRBV5-1, the J call TRBJ1-2; maybe TRBD1 (6 bases). Germline V gives CDR1 SGHRS, CDR2 YFSETQ. The length of the CDR3 is 15 residues. V gave up 0 bases and J gave up 5 bases, with 14 bases separating them. CDR3 in DNA: TGCGCCAGCAGCTTGGAGGCAGGGGATTTATATGGCTACACCTTC. Translation: CASSLEAGDLYGYTF.

The chain recombines TRBV19 with TRBJ2-1, with D possibly being TRBD2 (5 bases). Germline V CDR1 and CDR2: LNHDA, SQIVND (reference sequence). The CDR3 runs to 13 residues. The germline V and J ends were trimmed by 5 bases and 5 bases, with 10 bases remaining between them. The CDR3 loop is CASSLDLNNEQFF. The CDR3 DNA sequence: TGTGCCAGTAGTTTGGACTTAAACAATGAGCAGTTCTTC.

The chain combines TRBV30 with TRBJ2-2; D gene unclear. Germline V gene data show CDR1 as GTSNPN and CDR2 as SVGIG (reference sequence). V shed 8 bases and J shed 1 base, with 14 bases lying between them. The CDR3 is 14 residues long. CDR3 amino acids: CATLRRQNTGELFF. The CDR3 DNA reads as TGTGCCACCCTCCGGCGGCAGAACACCGGGGAGCTGTTTTTT.

The rearrangement uses TRBV5-1 and TRBJ2-1, with TRBD1 matching 9 bases. The germline V gene encodes CDR1 SGHRS and CDR2 YFSETQ. CDR3 length: 15 residues. The junction had 5 bases not matched to a gene; V was cut back by 0 bases and J by 7 bases. The CDR3 nucleotides are TGCGCCAGCAGCTTGGAAGGGACAGGGATGAATGAGCAGTTCTTC. This translates into CASSLEGTGMNEQFF.

The rearrangement uses TRBV3-1 (or the pseudogene TRBV3-2) and TRBJ2-1; 10 bases are a match to TRBD2. The CDR3 runs 17 residues. CDR1 is LGHDT, CDR2 YNNKEL, per germline (reference sequence). J gave up 4 bases and V 0 bases, and 6 bases lay outside the gene matches. CDR3 loop: CASSQDGGLAEYNEQFF. The CDR3 nucleotides read TGTGCCAGCAGCCAAGATGGCGGACTAGCGGAATACAATGAGCAGTTCTTC.

This CDR3 is CASSLGYTGNQETQYF. The CDR3 coding sequence is TGTGCCAGCAGCTTAGGGTACACAGGGAACCAAGAGACCCAGTACTTC. This chain joins TRBV7-2 and TRBJ2-5; TRBD1 might be the D (6 bases). The CDR3 covers 16 residues. The germline CDR1 and CDR2 sequences are SGHTA and FQGNSA. V was trimmed by 1 base and J by 0 bases, leaving 12 bases between them.

The gene calls are TRBV19 and TRBJ2-3; D is ambiguous. V lost 5 bases to trimming and J lost 6 bases, with 15 bases between them. Germline CDR1 LNHDA, CDR2 SQIVND (reference sequence). The CDR3 covers 14 residues. The CDR3 protein is CASSVRARSDTQYF. Written as DNA, the CDR3 is TGTGCCAGTAGTGTCCGGGCCCGGAGTGATACGCAGTATTTT.

For this clone: This same CDR3 is encoded by further DNA sequences in the sample. V gene TRBV5-1 combines with J gene TRBJ2-2; the match to TRBD2 covers 8 bases. This CDR3 has 17 amino acids. V lost 0 bases and J lost 4; bases outside the gene matches: 8. Per the germline V gene, CDR1 is SGHRS and CDR2 is YFSETQ. CDR3 loop: CASSLGPSGLVTGELFF. The CDR3 DNA reads as TGCGCCAGCAGCTTGGGACCCTCGGGACTAGTCACCGGGGAGCTGTTTTTT.

The genes are TRBV27 and TRBJ2-1; 14 bases align to TRBD2. This CDR3 spans 18 amino acids. Germline CDR1 reads MNHEY; CDR2 reads SMNVEV (reference sequence). After removal of 5 bases from V and 7 bases from J, the junction contained 13 bases not matched to a gene. The CDR3 nucleotides are TGTGCCAGCAGTCCTCCGGGACTAGCGGGAGCCCCGGGGAATGAGCAGTTCTTC. It specifies CASSPPGLAGAPGNEQFF.

This clone was seen only once. This rearrangement joins TRBV6-1 to TRBJ1-3, with D perhaps matching TRBD1 (6 bases). Germline CDR1 is MNHNS and CDR2 is SASEGT. The CDR3 is 16 residues long. Trimming took off 4 bases at V and 2 bases at J, with 15 bases between the two ends. The CDR3 region is CASSVGGGNPGNTIYF. The CDR3, as DNA: TGTGCCAGCAGTGTAGGGGGAGGGAACCCTGGAAACACCATATATTTT.

The gene calls are TRBV9 and TRBJ2-3; maybe TRBD2 (6 bases). The length of the CDR3 is 16 residues. Per the germline V gene, CDR1 is SGDLS and CDR2 is YYNGEE. Deletions cut 4 bases from V and 1 base from J, with 16 bases between. The CDR3 DNA sequence: TGTGCCAGCAGCCCCTCCCGGGGCGGGGGCACAGATACGCAGTATTTT. This translates into CASSPSRGGGTDTQYF.

The DNA for the CDR3 is TGTGCCAGCAGCTTAGATTGGAATTACTACAATGAGCAGTTCTTC. This codes for CASSLDWNYYNEQFF. The gene calls are TRBV7-2 and TRBJ2-1; no firm D call. CDR1 and CDR2 (germline): SGHTA, FQGNSA. This CDR3 is 15 amino acids long. The germline V and J ends were trimmed by 1 base and 3 bases, with 10 bases remaining between them.

This clone has more than one count but fewer than ten. The rearrangement joins TRBV14 to TRBJ2-7; 9 positions agree with TRBD2. V was pared by 4 bases and J by 4 bases, with 8 bases of the junction left unmatched. The CDR3 length is 15 residues. Germline assignment: CDR1 SGHDN and CDR2 FVKESK. For the CDR3, the DNA is TGTGCCAGCAGCCGAATAGCGGGGGCCGAATACGAGCAGTACTTC. Translating gives CASSRIAGAEYEQYF.

This chain links TRBV5-1 with TRBJ1-6; D may be TRBD1 (5 bases). Trimming left V 0 bases short and J 11 bases short, with 12 bases between. CDR3 length: 14 amino acids. The V gene's germline CDR1 is SGHRS and CDR2 YFSETQ. This CDR3 reads CASSLGEGLTPLHF. The CDR3 coding sequence is TGCGCCAGCAGCTTGGGGGAGGGGTTGACACCCCTCCACTTT.

The CDR3 loop reads CASSQVPTDTQYF. In DNA form, the CDR3 reads TGTGCCAGCAGCCAAGTGCCCACAGATACGCAGTATTTT. This chain links TRBV3-1 (or the pseudogene TRBV3-2) with TRBJ2-3; D is ambiguous. The CDR3 runs to 13 residues. Germline V gene sequence: CDR1 LGHDT, CDR2 YNNKEL (reference sequence). Trimming took off 1 base at V and 2 bases at J, with 4 bases between the two ends.

This chain links TRBV9 with TRBJ2-3; D call uncertain. The CDR3 has 14 amino acids. The germline V gene encodes CDR1 SGDLS and CDR2 YYNGEE. Trimming took off 1 base at V and 3 bases at J, with 9 bases between the two ends. The CDR3 coding sequence is TGTGCCAGCAGCGTAAGAGTAGGAACAGATACGCAGTATTTT. It is translated as CASSVRVGTDTQYF.

This chain connects TRBV7-9 to TRBJ1-5; no reliable D call. Germline V gives CDR1 SEHNR, CDR2 FQNEAQ (reference sequence). The CDR3 extends over 12 amino acids. Trimming took 1 base from V and 9 from J, leaving 7 bases between them. DNA for the CDR3: TGTGCCAGCAGCTTAGGGTTTCGGCCCCAGCATTTT. Protein product: CASSLGFRPQHF.

The chain employs TRBV2 and TRBJ2-2; D remains unclear. The germline V gene encodes CDR1 SNHLY and CDR2 FYNNEI. This CDR3 comprises 14 residues. V lost 3 bases and J lost 4, with 9 bases in between. The CDR3 reads CASSEGLGTGELFF. The CDR3 nucleotides are TGTGCCAGCAGTGAGGGGTTAGGCACCGGGGAGCTGTTTTTT. The entire variable domain, with the rest obtained from reference TRBV2 and TRBJ2-2, is as follows: EPEVTQTPSHQVTQMGQEVILRCVPISNHLYFYWYRQILGQKVEFLVSFYNNEISEKSEIFDDQFSVERPDGSNFTLKIRSTKLEDSAMYFCASSEGLGTGELFFGEGSRLTVL.